Below, 24 T cell receptor beta chains from the same sample are listed, as sequenced in a study of identical twins. TCRdb processed the 5' RACE reads anew with MiXCR; each CDR3 protein has one entry. Counted here are about 720,000 distinct CDR3 sequences, about 9.4% occurring once; the ten biggest clones make up approximately 0.94%. This sample also belongs to another study, concerning yellow fever vaccine responses in identical twins.

Sequenced input: PBMCs. The receptors originated from a woman aged 18-29 years in good health.

The chain joins TRBV10-3 to TRBJ2-3; 7 bases align to TRBD2. This CDR3 contains 14 residues. Germline CDR1 and CDR2: ENHRY and SYGVKD. V dropped 4 bases and J dropped 3; count of bases not matched to a gene: 4. The CDR3 DNA sequence: TGTGCCATCAGTGGAAATAGCGGGACAGATACGCAGTATTTT. Its protein product is CAISGNSGTDTQYF.

The chain carries TRBV5-1 and TRBJ1-1; perhaps TRBD1 as D (6 bases). The CDR3 has 14 residues. Germline-derived CDR1 and CDR2 are SGHRS and YFSETQ. Trimming removed 4 bases at V and 1 base at J, with 11 bases between. Here the CDR3 reads CASSTGQKNTEAFF. CDR3 nucleotides: TGCGCCAGCAGCACCGGACAGAAGAACACTGAAGCTTTCTTT.

The chain joins TRBV5-6 to TRBJ2-1; the D is unclear. The CDR3 length is 16 residues. Germline CDR1 reads SGHDT; CDR2 reads YYEEEE. The V end lost 0 bases, the J end lost 0 bases, and 10 bases lay between the germline ends. The CDR3 DNA sequence: TGTGCCAGCAGCTTGGAACTCGTGAGCTCCTACAATGAGCAGTTCTTC. This sequence encodes CASSLELVSSYNEQFF.

This clonotype was counted ten times or more. The chain employs TRBV29-1 and TRBJ2-3; TRBD1 or TRBD2 may be the D gene (5 bases each). Germline CDR1 SQVTM, CDR2 ANQGSEA. The CDR3 is 16 amino acids. The germline V and J ends were trimmed by 3 bases and 1 base, with 17 bases remaining between them. The CDR3 DNA reads TGCAGCGTTGACCCCCGGACTGTGGGGGGCACAGATACGCAGTATTTT. Residues: CSVDPRTVGGTDTQYF.

This clonotype was observed many times. This chain joins TRBV12-3 or TRBV12-4 and TRBJ2-3, with TRBD1 matching 10 bases. This CDR3 is built from 15 residues. V gave up 6 bases and J gave up 2 bases; unmatched junction bases: 5. Here the CDR3 reads CASRRTGGDTDTQYF. CDR3 nucleotides: TGTGCCAGCAGAAGGACAGGGGGAGACACAGATACGCAGTATTTT.

This clonotype was observed a handful of times. The chain uses TRBV27 and TRBJ2-5, with D possibly being TRBD2 (6 bases). CDR3 length: 15 residues. Trimming took 6 bases from V and 5 from J, leaving 19 bases between them. The germline gives CDR1 MNHEY, CDR2 SMNVEV (reference sequence). CDR3 sequence (DNA): TGTGCCAGCAGACAAACTCTAGCGAGTTGGGAGACCCAGTACTTC. Its translation: CASRQTLASWETQYF.

CDR3 DNA sequence: TGTGCCGCGACTATAGGGGGAGATACGCAGTATTTT. Protein sequence: CAATIGGDTQYF. The rearrangement joins TRBV6-6 to TRBJ2-3; maybe TRBD1 (6 bases). The CDR3 spans 12 residues. Trimming cost V 11 bases and J 5 bases, with 14 bases left between them. Germline V gives CDR1 MNHNY, CDR2 SVGAGI (reference sequence).

The rearrangement uses TRBV7-9 and TRBJ1-2; D call uncertain. Between the trimmed V and J ends, which lost 0 bases and 3 bases, there was a span of 11 bases. Germline V gene lookup returns CDR1 SEHNR and CDR2 FQNEAQ (reference sequence). The CDR3 covers 15 residues. The CDR3 is CASSLALDGHYGYTF. Here the CDR3 DNA reads TGTGCCAGCAGCTTAGCACTGGACGGACACTATGGCTACACCTTC.

This rearrangement joins TRBV7-6 to TRBJ2-3, with a weak D call TRBD2 (6 bases). The ends were cut back, 5 bases at V and 3 bases at J, with 12 bases in the middle. The CDR3 covers 14 residues. The germline gives CDR1 SGHVS, CDR2 FNYEAQ. CDR3 in amino acids: CASSQWGETDTQYF. CDR3 coding DNA: TGTGCCAGCAGCCAATGGGGGGAGACAGATACGCAGTATTTT.

V and J are TRBV4-2 and TRBJ1-2; D is unclear. The CDR3 has 15 amino acids. The germline gives CDR1 LGHNA, CDR2 YNFKEQ. V was trimmed by 1 base and J by 3 bases, leaving 12 bases between them. The CDR3 protein is CASSQVAGNDYGYTF. In DNA, the CDR3 is TGTGCCAGCAGCCAAGTTGCCGGGAACGACTATGGCTACACCTTC.

This clonotype was seen a handful of times. V is TRBV28 and J is TRBJ2-1, with TRBD2 matching 11 bases. The junction had 9 bases not matched to a gene; V was cut back by 1 base and J by 10 bases. This CDR3 comprises 16 residues. Germline-derived CDR1 and CDR2 are MDHEN and SYDVKM. CDR3 sequence: CASSLYWSSGRSEQFF. The CDR3 nucleotides are TGTGCCAGCAGTTTATATTGGTCTAGCGGGAGGTCGGAGCAGTTCTTC.

This chain connects TRBV12-3 or TRBV12-4 to TRBJ2-7; 10 bases map to TRBD1. V shed 11 bases, J shed 0 bases, and the junction held 16 bases outside the gene matches. The CDR3 sequence is 17 residues long. The CDR3 loop is CASARQGAWRTSYEQYF. DNA of the CDR3: TGTGCCTCCGCTAGACAGGGGGCTTGGCGGACCTCCTACGAGCAGTACTTC.

This clonotype has a handful of counts. The V gene is TRBV4-3, the J gene TRBJ2-7, with D possibly being TRBD2 (5 bases). CDR3 length: 16 amino acids. Looked up from germline, CDR1 is LGHNA and CDR2 is YSLEER. V lost 2 bases, J lost 3 bases, and 17 bases lay in between. The CDR3 DNA is TGCGCCAGCAGCCAATCACACCATAAAGACTACTACGAGCAGTACTTC. Protein product: CASSQSHHKDYYEQYF.

The gene calls are TRBV7-9 and TRBJ2-7; TRBD1 matches at 8 bases. CDR3 length equals 13 residues. V was clipped by 5 bases and J by 6 bases; unmatched bases: 6. The germline CDR1 and CDR2 sequences are SEHNR and FQNEAQ (reference sequence). The CDR3, as DNA: TGTGCCAGCAGCCCCCGGACAGGGCTCGAGCAGTACTTC. It is translated as CASSPRTGLEQYF. Full variable domain (rest looked up from reference TRBV7-9 and TRBJ2-7): DTGVSQNPRHKITKRGQNVTFRCDPISEHNRLYWYRQTLGQGPEFLTYFQNEAQLEKSRLLSDRFSAERPKGSFSTLEIQRTEQGDSAMYLCASSPRTGLEQYFGPGTRLTVT.

The V call is TRBV7-2, the J call TRBJ2-7, with a weak D call TRBD2 (5 bases). V lost 5 bases and J lost 6, with 14 bases in between. Germline values: CDR1 SGHTA, CDR2 FQGNSA. The CDR3 has 13 residues. CDR3 in DNA: TGTGCCAGCAGCGCCCCTCCGGAGGCCGAGCAGTACTTC. This gives the protein CASSAPPEAEQYF.

The chain carries TRBV6-1 and TRBJ2-2; 7 nucleotides match TRBD2. The trim removed 6 bases at V and 6 bases at J, leaving 13 bases unmatched. The CDR3 consists of 16 residues. Germline lookup yields CDR1 MNHNS and CDR2 SASEGT. CDR3 sequence: CASRAVERDWAGELFF. CDR3 DNA sequence: TGTGCCAGCAGGGCGGTTGAGCGGGATTGGGCCGGGGAGCTGTTTTTT.

At least ten counts were recorded for this clonotype. The rearrangement uses TRBV12-3 or TRBV12-4 and TRBJ2-3; 7 nucleotides match TRBD2. J was trimmed by 4 bases and V by 8 bases; bases with no gene match: 3. The CDR3 is made up of 12 amino acids. The CDR3 reads CASRREADTQYF. CDR3 in DNA: TGTGCCAGCCGCCGGGAGGCAGATACGCAGTATTTT.

This clonotype has more than one count but fewer than ten. The chain is built from TRBV2 and TRBJ1-2, with 8 bases aligning to TRBD1. Trimming took 6 bases from V and 6 from J; bases not matched to a gene: 12. The germline CDR1 and CDR2 sequences are SNHLY and FYNNEI. CDR3 length equals 15 residues. In nucleotides, the CDR3 is TGTGCCAGCAGCCCAAATAAGACAGGGGCGAATGGCTACACCTTC. The encoded protein is CASSPNKTGANGYTF.

In its sample, this clonotype was seen many times. The chain uses TRBV6-4 and TRBJ2-2; D unresolved. CDR1 is MRHNA, CDR2 SNTAGT, per germline. CDR3 length equals 13 residues. Trimming took off 8 bases at V and 0 bases at J, with 7 bases between the two ends. CDR3 nucleotide sequence: TGTGCCAGCGCCGCGTCGAACACCGGGGAGCTGTTTTTT. Its protein is CASAASNTGELFF.

The rearrangement uses TRBV6-1 and TRBJ2-1; perhaps D is TRBD1 or TRBD2 (7 bases each). The V end lost 4 bases, the J end lost 6 bases, and 13 bases lay between the germline ends. Looked up from germline, CDR1 is MNHNS and CDR2 is SASEGT. The CDR3 extends over 14 amino acids. CDR3 sequence reads: CASSAPGGGNEQFF. In DNA form, the CDR3 reads TGTGCCAGCAGTGCACCAGGGGGGGGCAATGAGCAGTTCTTC.

This clonotype has just a few counts. CDR3 coding DNA: TGCGCCAGCAGCGCCGGCGACAGGCGAGCTAATGAAAAACTGTTTTTT. Translation gives CASSAGDRRANEKLFF. The chain links TRBV5-1 to TRBJ1-4, with D possibly matching TRBD1 (6 bases). CDR1 SGHRS and CDR2 YFSETQ come from the germline V gene. This CDR3 has 16 residues. V lost 4 bases and J lost 3, with 16 bases in between. Full variable domain (remainder filled in from reference TRBV5-1 and TRBJ1-4): KAGVTQTPRYLIKTRGQQVTLSCSPISGHRSVSWYQQTPGQGLQFLFEYFSETQRNKGNFPGRFSGRQFSNSRSEMNVSTLELGDSALYLCASSAGDRRANEKLFFGSGTQLSVL.

CDR3 in amino acids: CASSQEKGGVQFF. In DNA form, the CDR3 reads TGCGCCAGCAGCCAAGAGAAGGGCGGGGTGCAGTTCTTC. The chain is built from TRBV4-3 and TRBJ2-1, with D possibly being TRBD2 (6 bases). CDR3 length: 13 amino acids. Trimming took off 0 bases at V and 12 bases at J, with 12 bases between the two ends. CDR1 and CDR2 from the germline V gene are LGHNA and YSLEER.

This clonotype was recorded at least ten times. The chain is built from TRBV10-3 and TRBJ2-1; the D call may be TRBD1 or TRBD2 (5 bases each). Germline assignment: CDR1 ENHRY and CDR2 SYGVKD. The CDR3 length is 16 residues. Trimming shortened V by 5 bases and J by 4 bases, and 18 bases separated the two germline ends. This CDR3 reads CAISSPGTALYNEQFF. The CDR3, as DNA: TGTGCCATCAGTTCCCCCGGGACGGCCCTATACAATGAGCAGTTCTTC.

This clonotype occurred many times. Written as DNA, the CDR3 is TGCGCCAGCAGCAACAATGGACAGTCTGGAAACACCATATATTTT. Its translation: CASSNNGQSGNTIYF. The rearrangement links TRBV5-1 to TRBJ1-3, with TRBD1 as a possible D gene (6 bases). Trimming left V 4 bases short and J 1 base short, with 12 bases between. CDR3 length: 15 amino acids. Germline V CDR1 and CDR2: SGHRS, YFSETQ. Full variable domain (rest looked up from reference TRBV5-1 and TRBJ1-3): KAGVTQTPRYLIKTRGQQVTLSCSPISGHRSVSWYQQTPGQGLQFLFEYFSETQRNKGNFPGRFSGRQFSNSRSEMNVSTLELGDSALYLCASSNNGQSGNTIYFGEGSWLTVV.